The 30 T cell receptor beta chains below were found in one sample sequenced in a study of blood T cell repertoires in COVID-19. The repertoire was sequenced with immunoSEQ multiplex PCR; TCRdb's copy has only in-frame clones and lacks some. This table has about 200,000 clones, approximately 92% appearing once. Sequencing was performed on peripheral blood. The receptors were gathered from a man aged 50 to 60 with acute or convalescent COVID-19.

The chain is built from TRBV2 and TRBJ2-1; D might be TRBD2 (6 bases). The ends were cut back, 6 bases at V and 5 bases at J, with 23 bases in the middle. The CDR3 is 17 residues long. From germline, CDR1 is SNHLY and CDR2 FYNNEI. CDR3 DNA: TGTGCCAGCAGCGCACCCGTTTCGAACGCGGGGCACAATGAGCAGTTCTTC. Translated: CASSAPVSNAGHNEQFF.

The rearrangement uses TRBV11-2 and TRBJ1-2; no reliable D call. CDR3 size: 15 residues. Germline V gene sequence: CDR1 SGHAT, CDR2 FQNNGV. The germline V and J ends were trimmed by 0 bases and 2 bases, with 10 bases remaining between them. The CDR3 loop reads CASSLDRGTNYGYTF. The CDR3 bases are TGTGCCAGCAGCTTAGATCGGGGAACCAACTATGGCTACACCTTC.

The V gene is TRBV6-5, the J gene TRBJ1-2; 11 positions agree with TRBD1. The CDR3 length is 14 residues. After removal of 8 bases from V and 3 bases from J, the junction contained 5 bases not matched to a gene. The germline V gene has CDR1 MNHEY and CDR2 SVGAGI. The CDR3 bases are TGTGCCAGCTTATCGGGACAGGGGGACTATGGCTACACCTTC. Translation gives CASLSGQGDYGYTF.

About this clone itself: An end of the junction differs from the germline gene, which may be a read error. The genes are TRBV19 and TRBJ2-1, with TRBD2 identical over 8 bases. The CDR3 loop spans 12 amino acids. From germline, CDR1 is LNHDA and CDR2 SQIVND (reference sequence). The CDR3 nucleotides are TGTGCCATTTCCCGGGGGGGTCCTCCGGGGGTCTTC. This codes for CAISRGGPPGVF.

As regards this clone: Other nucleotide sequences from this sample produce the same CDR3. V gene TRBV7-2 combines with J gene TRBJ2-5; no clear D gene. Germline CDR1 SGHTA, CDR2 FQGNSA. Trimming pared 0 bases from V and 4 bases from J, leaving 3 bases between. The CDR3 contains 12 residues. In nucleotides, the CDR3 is TGTGCCAGCAGCTTAGCGAGAGAGACCCAGTACTTC. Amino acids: CASSLARETQYF.

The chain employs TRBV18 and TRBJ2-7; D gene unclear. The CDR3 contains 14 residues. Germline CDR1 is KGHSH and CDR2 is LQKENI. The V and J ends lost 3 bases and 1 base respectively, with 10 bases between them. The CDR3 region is CASSPRAGSYEQYV. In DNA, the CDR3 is TGTGCCAGCTCACCCCGAGCCGGGTCCTACGAGCAGTACGTC.

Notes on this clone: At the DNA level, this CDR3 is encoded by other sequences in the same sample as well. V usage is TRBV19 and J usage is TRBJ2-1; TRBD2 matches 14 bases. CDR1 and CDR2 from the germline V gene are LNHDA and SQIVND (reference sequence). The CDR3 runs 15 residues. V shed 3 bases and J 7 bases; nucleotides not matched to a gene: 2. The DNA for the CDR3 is TGTGCCAGTAGTATGGGACTAGCGGGAGTAAATGAGCAGTTCTTC. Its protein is CASSMGLAGVNEQFF.

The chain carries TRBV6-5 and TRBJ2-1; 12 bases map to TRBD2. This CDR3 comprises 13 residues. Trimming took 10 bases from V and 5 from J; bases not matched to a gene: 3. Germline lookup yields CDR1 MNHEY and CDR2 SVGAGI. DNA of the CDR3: TGTGCCACTCGGACTAGCGGGAACAATGAGCAGTTCTTC. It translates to CATRTSGNNEQFF.

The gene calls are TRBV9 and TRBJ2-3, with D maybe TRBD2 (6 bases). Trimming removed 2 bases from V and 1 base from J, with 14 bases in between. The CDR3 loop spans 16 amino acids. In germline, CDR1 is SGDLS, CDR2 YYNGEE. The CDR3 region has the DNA TGTGCCAGCAGCGTGGAGCCGGGACTTCGCACAGATACGCAGTATTTT. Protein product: CASSVEPGLRTDTQYF.

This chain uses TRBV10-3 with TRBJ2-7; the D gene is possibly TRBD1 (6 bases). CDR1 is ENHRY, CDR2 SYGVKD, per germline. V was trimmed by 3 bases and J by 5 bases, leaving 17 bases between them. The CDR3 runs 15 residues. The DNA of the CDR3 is TGTGCCATCAGTGACAAACCAGGGGTCGGGGACGAGCAGTACTTC. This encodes CAISDKPGVGDEQYF.

The CDR3 is CASSPPPGGDQPQHF. The DNA for the CDR3 is TGTGCCAGCTCACCACCGCCGGGGGGCGATCAGCCCCAGCATTTT. The chain has TRBV18 and TRBJ1-5, with D maybe TRBD1 (6 bases). The germline gives CDR1 KGHSH, CDR2 LQKENI. There are 15 residues in the CDR3. V was shortened by 0 bases and J by 5 bases, with 11 bases between the two germline ends.

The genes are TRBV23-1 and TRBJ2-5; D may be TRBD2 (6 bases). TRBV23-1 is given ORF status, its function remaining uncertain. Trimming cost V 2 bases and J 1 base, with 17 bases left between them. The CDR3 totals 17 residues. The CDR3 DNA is TGCGCCAGCAGTCAACCCCCGACTAGTAGGATCCAAGAGACCCAGTACTTC. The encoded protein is CASSQPPTSRIQETQYF.

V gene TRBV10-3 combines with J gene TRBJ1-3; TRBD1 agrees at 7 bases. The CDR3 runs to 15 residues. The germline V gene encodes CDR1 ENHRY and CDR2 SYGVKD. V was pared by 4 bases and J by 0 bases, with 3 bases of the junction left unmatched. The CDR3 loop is CAISVGDSSGNTIYF. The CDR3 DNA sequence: TGTGCCATCAGTGTGGGGGACAGCTCTGGAAACACCATATATTTT.

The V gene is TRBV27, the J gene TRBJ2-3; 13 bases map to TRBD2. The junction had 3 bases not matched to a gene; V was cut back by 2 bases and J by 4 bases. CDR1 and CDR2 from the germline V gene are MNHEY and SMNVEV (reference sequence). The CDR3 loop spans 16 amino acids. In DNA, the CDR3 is TGTGCCAGCAGTTTACGACTAGCGGGGGGCCCAGATACGCAGTATTTT. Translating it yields CASSLRLAGGPDTQYF.

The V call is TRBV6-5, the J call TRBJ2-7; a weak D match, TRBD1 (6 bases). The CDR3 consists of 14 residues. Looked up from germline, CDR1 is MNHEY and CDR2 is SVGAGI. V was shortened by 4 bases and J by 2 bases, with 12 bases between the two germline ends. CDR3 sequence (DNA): TGTGCCAGCAGTTCACGTGGACAGCCCTACGAGCAGTACTTC. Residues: CASSSRGQPYEQYF.

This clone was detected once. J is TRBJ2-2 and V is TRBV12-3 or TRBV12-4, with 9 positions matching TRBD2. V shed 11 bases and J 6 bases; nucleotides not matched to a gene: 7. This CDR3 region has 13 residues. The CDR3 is CAGSLAGSGELFF. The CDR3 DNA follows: TGTGCCGGGAGCCTAGCGGGATCCGGGGAGCTGTTTTTT.

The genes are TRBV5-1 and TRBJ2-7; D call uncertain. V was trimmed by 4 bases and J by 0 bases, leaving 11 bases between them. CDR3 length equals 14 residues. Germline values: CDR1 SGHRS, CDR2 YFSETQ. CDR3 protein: CASSQNRDSYEQYF. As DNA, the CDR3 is TGCGCCAGCAGCCAAAACAGAGACTCCTACGAGCAGTACTTC.

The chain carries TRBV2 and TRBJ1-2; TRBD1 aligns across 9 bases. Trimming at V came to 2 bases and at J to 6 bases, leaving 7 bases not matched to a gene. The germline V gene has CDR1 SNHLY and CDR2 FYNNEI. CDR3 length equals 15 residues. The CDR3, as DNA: TGTGCCAGCAGTGAAATATTACAGGGGGCGCATGGCTACACCTTC. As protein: CASSEILQGAHGYTF. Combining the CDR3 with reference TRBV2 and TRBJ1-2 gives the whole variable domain EPEVTQTPSHQVTQMGQEVILRCVPISNHLYFYWYRQILGQKVEFLVSFYNNEISEKSEIFDDQFSVERPDGSNFTLKIRSTKLEDSAMYFCASSEILQGAHGYTFGSGTRLTVV.

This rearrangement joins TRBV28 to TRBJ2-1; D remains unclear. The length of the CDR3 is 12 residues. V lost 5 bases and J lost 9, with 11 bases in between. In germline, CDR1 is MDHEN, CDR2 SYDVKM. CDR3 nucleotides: TGTGCCAGCAGTCAAAGCTACGCTGAGCAGTTCTTC. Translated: CASSQSYAEQFF.

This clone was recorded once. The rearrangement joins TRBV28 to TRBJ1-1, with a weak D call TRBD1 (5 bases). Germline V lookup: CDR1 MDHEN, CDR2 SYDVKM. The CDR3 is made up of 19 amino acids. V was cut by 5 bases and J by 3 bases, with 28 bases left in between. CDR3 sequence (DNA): TGTGCCAGCAGTCCCTCCCCGGGCAGGGCCACGCAGTGGGACACTGAAGCTTTCTTT. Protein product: CASSPSPGRATQWDTEAFF.

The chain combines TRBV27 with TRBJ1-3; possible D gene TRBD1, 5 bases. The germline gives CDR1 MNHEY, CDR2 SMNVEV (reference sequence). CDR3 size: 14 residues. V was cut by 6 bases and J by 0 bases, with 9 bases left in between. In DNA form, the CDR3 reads TGTGCCAGCAGGGCGACAGTCTCTGGAAACACCATATATTTT. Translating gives CASRATVSGNTIYF.

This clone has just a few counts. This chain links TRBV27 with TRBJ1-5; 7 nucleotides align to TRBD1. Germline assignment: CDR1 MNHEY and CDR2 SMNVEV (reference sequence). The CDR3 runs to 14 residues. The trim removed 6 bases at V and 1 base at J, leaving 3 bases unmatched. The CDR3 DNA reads TGTGCCAGCAGCCACAGGGGAAGCAATCAGCCCCAGCATTTT. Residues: CASSHRGSNQPQHF.

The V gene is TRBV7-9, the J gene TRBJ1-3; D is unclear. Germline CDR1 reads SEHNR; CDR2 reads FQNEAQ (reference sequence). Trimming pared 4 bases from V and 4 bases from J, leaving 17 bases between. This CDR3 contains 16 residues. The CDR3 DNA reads TGTGCCAGCAGCTCCATTGGGCGTCAAGCCGGAAACACCATATATTTT. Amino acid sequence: CASSSIGRQAGNTIYF.

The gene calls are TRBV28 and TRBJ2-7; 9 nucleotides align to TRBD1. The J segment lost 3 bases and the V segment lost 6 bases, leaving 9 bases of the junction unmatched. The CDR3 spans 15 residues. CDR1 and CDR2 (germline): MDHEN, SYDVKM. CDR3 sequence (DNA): TGTGCCAGCAGCCCTGGAGACAGGGGGAGCTACGAGCAGTACTTC. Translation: CASSPGDRGSYEQYF.

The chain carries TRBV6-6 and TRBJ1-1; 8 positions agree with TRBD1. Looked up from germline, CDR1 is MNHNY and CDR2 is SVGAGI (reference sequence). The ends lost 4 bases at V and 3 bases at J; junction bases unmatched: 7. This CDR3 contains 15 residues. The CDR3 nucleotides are TGTGCCAGCAGTTTATCAGGGGGCGGGTACACTGAAGCTTTCTTT. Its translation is CASSLSGGGYTEAFF.

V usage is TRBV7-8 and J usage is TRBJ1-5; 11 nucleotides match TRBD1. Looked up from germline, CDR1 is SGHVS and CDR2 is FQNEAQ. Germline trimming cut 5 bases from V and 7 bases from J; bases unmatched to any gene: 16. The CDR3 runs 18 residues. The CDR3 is CASSPSAPRTGGDQPQHF. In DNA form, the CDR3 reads TGTGCCAGCAGCCCTAGCGCCCCCAGGACAGGGGGCGACCAGCCCCAGCATTTT.

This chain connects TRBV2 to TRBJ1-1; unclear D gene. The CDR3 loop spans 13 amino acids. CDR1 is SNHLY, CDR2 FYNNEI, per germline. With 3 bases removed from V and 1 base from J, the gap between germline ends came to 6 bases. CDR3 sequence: CASSDLRNTEAFF. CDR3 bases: TGTGCCAGCAGTGACCTTCGGAACACTGAAGCTTTCTTT.

The CDR3 region is CASSLSRTGEAFF. CDR3 in DNA: TGTGCCAGCAGCTTATCGAGAACAGGTGAAGCTTTCTTT. The V and J genes are TRBV7-2 and TRBJ1-1; D possibly corresponds to TRBD1 (5 bases). Germline CDR1 reads SGHTA; CDR2 reads FQGNSA. Trimming removed 2 bases at V and 7 bases at J, with 11 bases between. The length of the CDR3 is 13 residues.

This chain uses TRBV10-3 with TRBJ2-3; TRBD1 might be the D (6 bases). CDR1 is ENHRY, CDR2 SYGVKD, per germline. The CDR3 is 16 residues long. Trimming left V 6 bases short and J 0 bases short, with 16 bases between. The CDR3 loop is CAIRPFDRISTDTQYF. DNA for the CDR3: TGTGCCATCAGGCCCTTCGACAGGATTAGCACAGATACGCAGTATTTT.

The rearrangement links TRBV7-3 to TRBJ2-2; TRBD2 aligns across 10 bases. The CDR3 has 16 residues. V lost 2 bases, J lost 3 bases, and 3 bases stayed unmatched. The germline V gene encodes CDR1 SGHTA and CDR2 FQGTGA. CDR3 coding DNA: TGTGCCAGCAGCTTACTCCTAGCGGGGGACACCGGGGAGCTGTTTTTT. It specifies CASSLLLAGDTGELFF.